This T cell receptor (beta chain) was captured in a study of identical twins. The study, taken as a whole, reports: High-abundance cord blood beta clonotypes had fewer insertions; memory repertoires showed none. Where out-of-frame alpha sequences were twin-shared, they showed excess low generation probability.

A remark on this clonotype: Its antigen is currently unknown.

A single record per CDR3 protein comes from TCRdb applying MiXCR to the 5' RACE reads. This table has some 500,000 distinct CDR3 sequences, around 20% appearing once. The CDR3 length is 15 residues. V was cut by 2 bases and J by 5 bases, with 16 bases left in between. Germline lookup yields CDR1 DFQATT and CDR2 SNEGSKA (reference sequence). These same records also appear under a second study, on T cells expressing NK-cell markers. From that report: There were seven HCMV-seropositive donors and one seronegative donor among the eight sequenced. Dominant NKG2C+ clonotypes in about six donors made up about 1.0-7.0% of CD8+ T cells.

The chain links TRBV20-1 to TRBJ2-1; the D is unclear. The sample consisted of CD4+ T cells sorted from blood. The TCR originated in a young woman in good health. The CDR3 DNA sequence: TGCAGTGCTAGAAATCCGGGCCAGACACACAATGAGCAGTTCTTC. This translates into CSARNPGQTHNEQFF.